This entry lists 20 T cell receptor beta chains sequenced from one sample in a study of blood T cell repertoires in COVID-19. Here immunoSEQ multiplex PCR was the method, and the copy in TCRdb shows in-frame clones only, minus some. The sample records approximately 250,000 clones, around 89% being singletons. Sequencing used PBMCs or T cells enriched from blood (not recorded which). The receptors derive from a woman in her 40s with acute COVID-19.

This clone came up once. The rearrangement joins TRBV30 to TRBJ1-5; 7 nucleotides agree with TRBD1. The CDR3 loop spans 14 amino acids. V lost 3 bases and J lost 4; bases outside the gene matches: 6. From germline, CDR1 is GTSNPN and CDR2 SVGIG (reference sequence). In DNA form, the CDR3 reads TGTGCCTGGAGCGAGGGGACAGTAAATCAGCCCCAGCATTTT. Protein product: CAWSEGTVNQPQHF.

This chain uses TRBV19 with TRBJ1-4; D is undetermined. Looked up from germline, CDR1 is LNHDA and CDR2 is SQIVND (reference sequence). The CDR3 is 15 amino acids. Trimming removed 4 bases at V and 7 bases at J, with 16 bases between. DNA of the CDR3: TGTGCCAGTAGTACGCCTCAGGTGGGGAGTGAAAAACTGTTTTTT. Translated: CASSTPQVGSEKLFF.

This clone was counted only a few times. The chain recombines TRBV12-3 or TRBV12-4 with TRBJ1-1; maybe TRBD1 (5 bases). The CDR3 runs 11 residues. V shed 5 bases and J shed 7 bases, with 8 bases lying between them. In DNA, the CDR3 is TGTGCCAGCAGTCCCGGGGGTGAAGCTTTCTTT. It specifies CASSPGGEAFF.

This clone occurred a few times. This chain uses TRBV6-5 with TRBJ1-5; 9 bases align to TRBD1. J lost 5 bases, V lost 0 bases, and 2 bases had no gene match. CDR3 length equals 15 residues. Germline CDR1 is MNHEY and CDR2 is SVGAGI. The CDR3 DNA sequence: TGTGCCAGCAGTTACTCTTGGACAGGGGATCAGCCCCAGCATTTT. Translation gives CASSYSWTGDQPQHF.

This clone was seen a single time. This chain joins TRBV5-4 and TRBJ2-1; TRBD1 matches 7 bases. V lost 3 bases and J lost 7; bases outside the gene matches: 22. The CDR3 has 19 residues. The germline CDR1 and CDR2 sequences are SGHNT and YYREEE (reference sequence). This chain's CDR3 is CASSSRRTGGQFRGNEQFF. In nucleotides, the CDR3 is TGTGCCAGCAGCTCCCGCCGGACAGGTGGACAATTCAGAGGGAATGAGCAGTTCTTC.

The chain is built from TRBV11-3 and TRBJ2-3; weak D call: TRBD2 (7 bases). The CDR3 is 15 residues long. V lost 5 bases, J lost 8 bases, and 20 bases lay in between. Germline CDR1 and CDR2: SGHNT and YENEEA. The CDR3 DNA is TGTGCCAGCAGCCCGGCGGGGGCCGCCTTGGGTACGCAGTATTTT. Its translation is CASSPAGAALGTQYF.

V usage is TRBV13 and J usage is TRBJ1-2, with TRBD1 matching over 7 bases. The CDR3 extends over 17 amino acids. The ends lost 0 bases at V and 3 bases at J; junction bases unmatched: 10. The germline V gene has CDR1 PRHDT and CDR2 FYEKMQ (reference sequence). The CDR3 DNA is TGTGCCAGCAGCTTAGGTCCAGGGACAGCTTTCTACTATGGCTACACCTTC. This translates into CASSLGPGTAFYYGYTF.

This chain uses TRBV9 with TRBJ1-3; weak D call: TRBD1 (5 bases). This CDR3 spans 17 amino acids. Deletions cut 3 bases from V and 0 bases from J, with 16 bases between. CDR1 is SGDLS and CDR2 is YYNGEE in the germline V gene. DNA of the CDR3: TGTGCCAGCAGCGAAGATCTCCAGGGTATCTCTGGAAACACCATATATTTT. Amino acid sequence: CASSEDLQGISGNTIYF.

The chain has TRBV28 and TRBJ1-3; D is possibly TRBD1 (6 bases). The CDR3 extends over 16 amino acids. Germline loops: CDR1 MDHEN, CDR2 SYDVKM. V was clipped by 5 bases and J by 0 bases, with 14 bases between them. The CDR3 nucleotides read TGTGCCAGCAGTCCCGGACAGCTATCCTCTGGAAACACCATATATTTT. It yields the protein CASSPGQLSSGNTIYF.

This sequence joins TRBV6-4 and TRBJ2-3, with D uncertain. This CDR3 region has 17 residues. From germline, CDR1 is MRHNA and CDR2 SNTAGT. Trimming took 10 bases from V and 0 from J, leaving 23 bases between them. CDR3 protein: CAITTPPPARSTDTQYF. CDR3 bases: TGTGCCATCACGACGCCCCCTCCCGCTAGGAGCACAGATACGCAGTATTTT.

This chain uses TRBV5-1 with TRBJ2-1, with 11 bases matching TRBD1. This CDR3 spans 16 amino acids. Germline trimming cut 0 bases from V and 5 bases from J; bases unmatched to any gene: 4. The V gene's germline CDR1 is SGHRS and CDR2 YFSETQ. CDR3 sequence (DNA): TGCGCCAGCAGCTTGGGAGGGACAGGGGGAAACAATGAGCAGTTCTTC. Translating it yields CASSLGGTGGNNEQFF.

The chain employs TRBV5-1 and TRBJ1-1; 8 nucleotides match TRBD1. The CDR3 consists of 13 residues. Germline trimming cut 5 bases from V and 6 bases from J; bases unmatched to any gene: 6. Germline V gene data show CDR1 as SGHRS and CDR2 as YFSETQ. The chain's CDR3 is CASSIQGASEAFF. CDR3 DNA: TGCGCCAGCAGTATCCAGGGGGCGTCTGAAGCTTTCTTT.

The chain recombines TRBV11-2 with TRBJ2-5; 7 bases line up with TRBD2. This CDR3 has 14 residues. The V gene end was trimmed by 1 base and the J gene end by 5 bases; junction bases not matched to a gene: 4. CDR1 and CDR2 from the germline V gene are SGHAT and FQNNGV. CDR3 DNA sequence: TGTGCCAGCAGCTTAGGCGGGAGTGGGGAGACCCAGTACTTC. This codes for CASSLGGSGETQYF.

This chain uses TRBV20-1 with TRBJ2-1, with 9 bases identical to TRBD2. CDR3 length: 10 residues. Trimming removed 5 bases from V and 13 bases from J; junction bases left unmatched: 3. From germline, CDR1 is DFQATT and CDR2 SNEGSKA (reference sequence). CDR3 sequence: CSAGGLAQFF. The CDR3 region has the DNA TGCAGTGCTGGGGGACTAGCACAGTTCTTC.

This chain connects TRBV4-2 to TRBJ2-7, with 8 bases aligning to TRBD1. The CDR3 has 16 amino acids. Trimming took 4 bases from V and 5 from J; bases not matched to a gene: 13. Looked up from germline, CDR1 is LGHNA and CDR2 is YNFKEQ. The CDR3 region is CASSPFYGQGSHEQYF. CDR3 in DNA: TGTGCCAGCAGCCCTTTTTACGGACAGGGCAGCCACGAGCAGTACTTC.

The chain is built from TRBV27 and TRBJ2-7; 8 nucleotides line up with TRBD2. The J segment lost 2 bases and the V segment lost 5 bases, leaving 5 bases of the junction unmatched. The CDR3 has 14 residues. CDR1 is MNHEY, CDR2 SMNVEV, per germline (reference sequence). CDR3 loop: CASSLSGIPYEQYF. DNA for the CDR3: TGTGCCAGCAGTCTTAGCGGGATACCCTACGAGCAGTACTTC.

The V gene is TRBV9, the J gene TRBJ2-1, with 10 bases that match TRBD1. Trimming removed 3 bases from V and 8 bases from J; junction bases left unmatched: 2. Germline assignment: CDR1 SGDLS and CDR2 YYNGEE. The CDR3 is 13 amino acids. CDR3 in DNA: TGTGCCAGCAGCGAGGGACAGGGGTATGAGCAGTTCTTC. As protein: CASSEGQGYEQFF.

The chain recombines TRBV15 with TRBJ2-3, with TRBD2 identical over 13 bases. The CDR3 consists of 17 residues. Losses at the gene ends were 2 bases for V and 6 bases for J; bases not matched to a gene: 8. In germline, CDR1 is LNHNV, CDR2 YYDKDF (reference sequence). The CDR3 spells CATSRSGLAGVGDTQYF. The CDR3 DNA follows: TGTGCCACCAGCAGATCCGGACTAGCGGGAGTAGGGGATACGCAGTATTTT.

The chain carries TRBV3-1 (or the pseudogene TRBV3-2) and TRBJ2-1, with 7 bases aligning to TRBD1. The V and J ends lost 0 bases and 10 bases, in that order; junction bases with no gene match: 6. CDR1 is LGHDT and CDR2 is YNNKEL in the germline V gene (reference sequence). The CDR3 loop spans 14 amino acids. The CDR3 sequence is CASSQELGTAEQFF. CDR3 coding DNA: TGTGCCAGCAGCCAAGAACTAGGGACAGCAGAGCAGTTCTTC.

V and J are TRBV12-3 or TRBV12-4 and TRBJ1-2; D is unclear. V shed 3 bases and J shed 4 bases, with 9 bases lying between them. The CDR3 totals 13 residues. In DNA form, the CDR3 reads TGTGCCAGCAGTTTGGCTCTGCTCTATGGCTACACCTTC. Its protein product is CASSLALLYGYTF.